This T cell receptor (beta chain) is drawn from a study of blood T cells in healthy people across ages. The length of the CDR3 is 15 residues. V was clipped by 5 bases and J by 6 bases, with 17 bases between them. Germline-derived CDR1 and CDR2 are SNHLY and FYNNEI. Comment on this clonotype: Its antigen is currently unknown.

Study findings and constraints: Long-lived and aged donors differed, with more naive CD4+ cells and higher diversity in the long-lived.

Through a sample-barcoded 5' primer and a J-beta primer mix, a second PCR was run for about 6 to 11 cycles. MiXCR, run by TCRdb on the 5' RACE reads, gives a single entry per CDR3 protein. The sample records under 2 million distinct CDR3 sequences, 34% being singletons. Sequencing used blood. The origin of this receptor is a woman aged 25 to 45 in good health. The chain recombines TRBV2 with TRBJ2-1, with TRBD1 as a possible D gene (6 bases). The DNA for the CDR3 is TGTGCCAGCAGTCCCACAGGGTATCTGGGCAATGAGCAGTTCTTC. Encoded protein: CASSPTGYLGNEQFF.